This entry lists 18 T cell receptor beta chains sequenced from one sample in a study of response to subunit inactivated influenza vaccine. A single record per CDR3 protein comes from TCRdb applying MiXCR to the RT-PCR reads. The table records around 250,000 distinct CDR3 sequences, less than 15% of them present only once. Specimen: non-naive T cells sorted from PBMCs, collected roughly 2 weeks before vaccination. These receptors originate from a man over 45 who received an inactivated influenza vaccine.

For the CDR3, the DNA is TGCAGCGTTGCGGGGCTAGCGGGGTCGAGCTCCTACGAGCAGTACTTC. Amino acids: CSVAGLAGSSSYEQYF. The chain combines TRBV29-1 with TRBJ2-7; TRBD2 matches at 9 bases. The CDR3 has 16 amino acids. The ends lost 4 bases at V and 0 bases at J; junction bases unmatched: 10. Looked up from germline, CDR1 is SQVTM and CDR2 is ANQGSEA.

This chain joins TRBV5-1 and TRBJ2-5; no clear D gene. This CDR3 comprises 13 residues. With 4 bases removed from V and 6 bases from J, the gap between germline ends came to 13 bases. The V gene's germline CDR1 is SGHRS and CDR2 YFSETQ. CDR3 sequence (DNA): TGCGCCAGCAGCGAGATCGCAGGAAAGACCCAGTACTTC. This codes for CASSEIAGKTQYF.

This clonotype has at least ten counts. The chain combines TRBV20-1 with TRBJ2-7; possibly TRBD1 or TRBD2 for D (5 bases each). This CDR3 is built from 11 residues. The germline V and J ends were trimmed by 1 base and 5 bases, with 6 bases remaining between them. CDR1 is DFQATT and CDR2 is SNEGSKA in the germline V gene (reference sequence). The CDR3 reads CSARGGHEQYF. CDR3 DNA: TGCAGTGCTAGAGGGGGACACGAGCAGTACTTC.

This clonotype was picked up many times. This sequence joins TRBV28 and TRBJ2-7, with 10 bases aligning to TRBD2. Trimming at V came to 6 bases and at J to 3 bases, leaving 8 bases not matched to a gene. The CDR3 consists of 15 residues. Germline V gene lookup returns CDR1 MDHEN and CDR2 SYDVKM. The CDR3 sequence is CASSPELAGVYEQYF. CDR3 bases: TGTGCCAGCAGCCCCGAGCTAGCGGGAGTCTACGAGCAGTACTTC.

This clonotype was picked up a small number of times. The rearrangement uses TRBV6-4 and TRBJ2-2; D unresolved. Germline V gives CDR1 MRHNA, CDR2 SNTAGT. V gave up 1 base and J gave up 1 base, with 4 bases separating them. This CDR3 has 14 residues. Here the CDR3 DNA reads TGTGCCAGCAGTGACTGGGGGAACACCGGGGAGCTGTTTTTT. Amino acids: CASSDWGNTGELFF.

This clonotype was recorded at least ten times. The chain combines TRBV12-5 with TRBJ1-1; D is undetermined. Germline loops: CDR1 LGHNT, CDR2 FRNRAP. CDR3 size: 13 residues. Between the trimmed V and J ends, which lost 5 bases and 5 bases, there was a span of 12 bases. The CDR3 coding sequence is TGTGCTAGTGGTCTGGACGGATGGACTGAAGCTTTCTTT. This encodes CASGLDGWTEAFF.

This clonotype was counted many times. This rearrangement joins TRBV7-2 to TRBJ2-1; D remains unclear. Germline CDR1 reads SGHTA; CDR2 reads FQGNSA. V was shortened by 4 bases and J by 0 bases, with 10 bases between the two germline ends. This CDR3 is 15 amino acids long. The CDR3 region has the DNA TGTGCCAGCAGCTATAGACTGAGCTCCTACAATGAGCAGTTCTTC. Translating it yields CASSYRLSSYNEQFF. The full variable domain, its missing parts supplied by reference TRBV7-2 and TRBJ2-1, is GAGVSQSPSNKVTEKGKDVELRCDPISGHTALYWYRQSLGQGLEFLIYFQGNSAPDKSGLPSDRFSAERTGGSVSTLTIQRTQQEDSAVYLCASSYRLSSYNEQFFGPGTRLTVL.

This clonotype was detected ten times or more. V gene TRBV9 combines with J gene TRBJ2-1, with D perhaps TRBD2 (6 bases). CDR1 is SGDLS and CDR2 is YYNGEE in the germline V gene. Trimming removed 3 bases from V and 7 bases from J, with 14 bases in between. This CDR3 comprises 14 residues. In DNA, the CDR3 is TGTGCCAGCAGCGGGGCCGGGACTCGGAATGAGCAGTTCTTC. This gives the protein CASSGAGTRNEQFF.

This clonotype was picked up a small number of times. The rearrangement joins TRBV5-1 to TRBJ1-6; 7 positions match TRBD1. Looked up from germline, CDR1 is SGHRS and CDR2 is YFSETQ. CDR3 length: 14 amino acids. With V trimmed by 1 base and J by 6 bases, 1 base remained unmatched. The CDR3 nucleotides are TGCGCCAGCAGCTTGTCAGGGGGTAATTCACCCCTCCACTTT. Its translation: CASSLSGGNSPLHF.

The chain combines TRBV15 with TRBJ2-5; D unclear. The CDR3 is made up of 13 amino acids. Trimming pared 1 base from V and 1 base from J, leaving 4 bases between. CDR1 LNHNV and CDR2 YYDKDF come from the germline V gene (reference sequence). The CDR3 is CATSRVTQETQYF. DNA of the CDR3: TGTGCCACCAGCAGAGTGACCCAAGAGACCCAGTACTTC.

This sequence joins TRBV18 and TRBJ2-1; 9 nucleotides agree with TRBD2. The CDR3 loop spans 15 amino acids. Germline lookup yields CDR1 KGHSH and CDR2 LQKENI. J was trimmed by 4 bases and V by 4 bases; bases with no gene match: 5. The CDR3 is CASSQLAGAYNEQFF. Written as DNA, the CDR3 is TGTGCCAGCTCACAACTAGCGGGCGCTTACAATGAGCAGTTCTTC.

The rearrangement uses TRBV29-1 and TRBJ2-7; 7 bases map to TRBD1. The germline V gene has CDR1 SQVTM and CDR2 ANQGSEA. The CDR3 has 12 amino acids. V lost 7 bases to trimming and J lost 3 bases; unmatched junction nucleotides: 6. The CDR3 nucleotides read TGCAGCGCCAGGGACAGCCTCTACGAGCAGTACTTC. Translation gives CSARDSLYEQYF.

The rearrangement uses TRBV20-1 and TRBJ1-5; D not resolved. CDR1 is DFQATT and CDR2 is SNEGSKA in the germline V gene (reference sequence). With 0 bases removed from V and 0 bases from J, the gap between germline ends came to 12 bases. The CDR3 length is 16 residues. The CDR3, as DNA: TGCAGTGCTAGAGATGGAAAGGTTTATAGCAATCAGCCCCAGCATTTT. Its translation is CSARDGKVYSNQPQHF.

This clonotype has a handful of counts. CDR3 amino acids: CASSPRDGGTSTDTQYF. The CDR3 region has the DNA TGTGCCAGCTCACCCCGGGACGGGGGGACTAGCACAGATACGCAGTATTTT. The V call is TRBV18, the J call TRBJ2-3, with 7 bases lining up with TRBD2. The CDR3 runs to 17 residues. Germline V CDR1 and CDR2: KGHSH, LQKENI. The V segment lost 3 bases and the J segment 0 bases; nucleotides outside the gene matches: 9.

The chain has TRBV2 and TRBJ2-2, with TRBD1 identical over 11 bases. The CDR3 extends over 17 amino acids. CDR1 is SNHLY, CDR2 FYNNEI, per germline. With V trimmed by 3 bases and J by 4 bases, 7 bases remained unmatched. In nucleotides, the CDR3 is TGTGCCAGCAGTGAGGACTTTGGGACAGGGGGCACCGGGGAGCTGTTTTTT. Translated: CASSEDFGTGGTGELFF.

This clonotype was seen a few times. CDR3 sequence reads: CSARKGSGTPYNEQFF. The DNA for the CDR3 is TGCAGTGCTAGGAAGGGGTCCGGGACGCCCTACAATGAGCAGTTCTTC. V is TRBV20-1 and J is TRBJ2-1, with D possibly being TRBD1 or TRBD2 (5 bases each). This CDR3 comprises 16 residues. CDR1 and CDR2 from the germline V gene are DFQATT and SNEGSKA (reference sequence). V shed 3 bases and J shed 2 bases, with 17 bases lying between them.

There are many counts of this clonotype. J is TRBJ2-3 and V is TRBV27; a weak D match, TRBD1 (5 bases). The V end lost 3 bases, the J end lost 3 bases, and 16 bases lay between the germline ends. The CDR3 sequence is 16 residues long. Germline CDR1 MNHEY, CDR2 SMNVEV (reference sequence). CDR3 sequence: CASSLSPWGQTDTQYF. The CDR3 DNA reads TGTGCCAGCAGTTTGTCACCGTGGGGCCAAACAGATACGCAGTATTTT.

The J gene is TRBJ1-4, the V gene TRBV20-1; D is undetermined. CDR3 length: 15 residues. Germline values: CDR1 DFQATT, CDR2 SNEGSKA (reference sequence). Trimming took 2 bases from V and 0 from J, leaving 10 bases between them. CDR3 coding DNA: TGCAGTGCTAGATCGGTATTCCCAACTAATGAAAAACTGTTTTTT. Protein product: CSARSVFPTNEKLFF.